These T cell receptor beta chains were read from a single sample in a study of OX40 agonist ivuxolimab in advanced cancers. The method was immunoSEQ multiplex PCR; TCRdb's version includes in-frame clones alone and lacks a portion of them. Found here are 70,000 to 95,000 clones, more than 75% of them singletons; the top ten hold approximately 0.7%. The specimen was CD4+ or CD8+ T cells sorted from blood, collected in a trial of the OX40 agonist ivuxolimab. These receptor sequences come from an adult with an advanced solid tumor such as melanoma, head and neck, liver or kidney cancer. The CDR3 runs from the conserved cysteine through the conserved F or W. The order of the fields is J gene, clone size, CDR3 length, D gene, V gene, CDR3 protein, CDR3 DNA. A D gene is named only where the DNA matches it firmly. Size is stated for part of the rows, as once, few or many counts, or as a class when the clone is expanded.

j_call: TRBJ2-5; clone_size: NA; cdr3_length: 14; d_call: TRBD1; v_call: TRBV9; cdr3_aa: CASSPRTGEETQYF; cdr3_nt: TGTGCCAGCAGCCCAAGAACAGGGGAGGAGACCCAGTACTTC
j_call: TRBJ1-5; clone_size: once; cdr3_length: 14; d_call: NA; v_call: TRBV2; cdr3_aa: CASTAAGVDQPQHF; cdr3_nt: TGTGCCAGCACCGCAGCGGGGGTGGACCAGCCCCAGCATTTT
j_call: TRBJ1-5; clone_size: few; cdr3_length: 13; d_call: NA; v_call: TRBV29-1; cdr3_aa: CSVERGRNQPQHF; cdr3_nt: TGCAGCGTTGAACGGGGCCGGAATCAGCCCCAGCATTTT
j_call: TRBJ1-6; clone_size: NA; cdr3_length: 15; d_call: TRBD1; v_call: TRBV7-2; cdr3_aa: CASSLGQGYNSPLHF; cdr3_nt: TGTGCCAGCAGCTTAGGACAGGGGTATAATTCACCCCTCCACTTT
j_call: TRBJ2-7; clone_size: NA; cdr3_length: 12; d_call: NA; v_call: TRBV29-1; cdr3_aa: CSVGGDIFEQYF; cdr3_nt: TGCAGCGTTGGAGGGGATATCTTCGAGCAGTACTTC
j_call: TRBJ1-6; clone_size: NA; cdr3_length: 17; d_call: TRBD1; v_call: TRBV7-8; cdr3_aa: CASSPRTGDFYNSPLHF; cdr3_nt: TGTGCCAGCAGCCCCCGGACAGGGGATTTCTATAATTCACCCCTCCACTTT
j_call: TRBJ1-3; clone_size: NA; cdr3_length: 16; d_call: TRBD1; v_call: TRBV5-4; cdr3_aa: CASSLAGGYPGNTIYF; cdr3_nt: TGTGCCAGCAGCTTGGCAGGGGGGTATCCTGGAAACACCATATATTTT
j_call: TRBJ1-1; clone_size: NA; cdr3_length: 12; d_call: NA; v_call: TRBV25-1; cdr3_aa: CASSGMNTEAFF; cdr3_nt: TGTGCCAGCAGTGGTATGAACACTGAAGCTTTCTTT
j_call: TRBJ2-2; clone_size: NA; cdr3_length: 14; d_call: NA; v_call: TRBV6-4; cdr3_aa: CASSDDGYTGELFF; cdr3_nt: TGTGCCAGCAGTGACGACGGATACACCGGGGAGCTGTTTTTT
j_call: TRBJ1-4; clone_size: NA; cdr3_length: 15; d_call: TRBD1; v_call: TRBV5-4; cdr3_aa: CASSRAGGGGEKLFF; cdr3_nt: TGTGCCAGCAGCAGAGCAGGGGGCGGGGGTGAAAAACTGTTTTTT
j_call: TRBJ1-3; clone_size: NA; cdr3_length: 15; d_call: NA; v_call: TRBV5-1; cdr3_aa: CASSPQMSSGNTIYF; cdr3_nt: TGCGCCAGCAGCCCCCAGATGAGCTCTGGAAACACCATATATTTT
j_call: TRBJ2-7; clone_size: NA; cdr3_length: 13; d_call: NA; v_call: TRBV5-1; cdr3_aa: CASSWTRGGEQYF; cdr3_nt: TGCGCCAGCAGCTGGACCAGGGGTGGTGAGCAGTACTTC
j_call: TRBJ2-2; clone_size: NA; cdr3_length: 14; d_call: NA; v_call: TRBV19; cdr3_aa: CASSPPVGAGELFF; cdr3_nt: TGTGCCAGTAGTCCGCCGGTAGGAGCCGGGGAGCTGTTTTTT
j_call: TRBJ2-2; clone_size: once; cdr3_length: 17; d_call: TRBD2; v_call: TRBV14; cdr3_aa: CASSRYAGTSVTGELFF; cdr3_nt: TGTGCCAGCAGCCGATACGCCGGGACTAGCGTCACCGGGGAGCTGTTTTTT
j_call: TRBJ1-6; clone_size: NA; cdr3_length: 15; d_call: NA; v_call: TRBV18; cdr3_aa: CASSPLDGYNSPLHF; cdr3_nt: TGTGCCAGCTCACCACTGGACGGCTATAATTCACCCCTCCACTTT
j_call: TRBJ1-5; clone_size: NA; cdr3_length: 13; d_call: NA; v_call: TRBV7-9; cdr3_aa: CASEGGLGQPQHF; cdr3_nt: TGTGCCAGCGAGGGGGGATTAGGTCAGCCCCAGCATTTT
j_call: TRBJ2-2; clone_size: few; cdr3_length: 16; d_call: TRBD2; v_call: TRBV27; cdr3_aa: CASSPGTSGLTGELFF; cdr3_nt: TGTGCCAGCAGTCCAGGGACTAGCGGACTCACCGGGGAGCTGTTTTTT
j_call: TRBJ1-2; clone_size: NA; cdr3_length: 15; d_call: NA; v_call: TRBV6-5; cdr3_aa: CASSYSSAYNYGYTF; cdr3_nt: TGTGCCAGCAGTTACTCTTCAGCCTATAACTATGGCTACACCTTC
j_call: TRBJ2-5; clone_size: NA; cdr3_length: 12; d_call: NA; v_call: TRBV5-1; cdr3_aa: CASSFPGETQYF; cdr3_nt: TGCGCCAGCAGCTTCCCAGGGGAGACCCAGTACTTC
j_call: TRBJ1-5; clone_size: NA; cdr3_length: 15; d_call: TRBD1; v_call: TRBV5-1; cdr3_aa: CASSLDPGGGQPQHF; cdr3_nt: TGCGCCAGCAGCTTGGATCCAGGGGGCGGTCAGCCCCAGCATTTT
j_call: TRBJ2-3; clone_size: NA; cdr3_length: 12; d_call: NA; v_call: TRBV7-9; cdr3_aa: CASSLIGDTQYF; cdr3_nt: TGTGCCAGCAGCTTGATAGGGGATACGCAGTATTTT
j_call: TRBJ2-5; clone_size: NA; cdr3_length: 19; d_call: TRBD2; v_call: TRBV5-6; cdr3_aa: CASSLMKALAGTTEETQYF; cdr3_nt: TGTGCCAGCAGCTTGATGAAAGCTCTAGCGGGGACCACGGAAGAGACCCAGTACTTC
j_call: TRBJ2-1; clone_size: NA; cdr3_length: 18; d_call: NA; v_call: TRBV27; cdr3_aa: CASSSRPLPRGTYNEQFF; cdr3_nt: TGTGCCAGCAGTTCAAGACCCCTACCCCGGGGGACCTACAATGAGCAGTTCTTC
j_call: TRBJ2-7; clone_size: NA; cdr3_length: 13; d_call: TRBD1; v_call: TRBV2; cdr3_aa: CASGGQGTYEQYF; cdr3_nt: TGTGCCAGCGGAGGACAGGGAACCTACGAGCAGTACTTC
j_call: TRBJ2-7; clone_size: NA; cdr3_length: 14; d_call: NA; v_call: TRBV18; cdr3_aa: CASSPLDTSGEQYF; cdr3_nt: TGTGCCAGCTCACCACTCGACACCTCGGGGGAGCAGTACTTC
j_call: TRBJ2-2; clone_size: NA; cdr3_length: 16; d_call: NA; v_call: TRBV5-1; cdr3_aa: CASSGGLTANTGELFF; cdr3_nt: TGCGCCAGCAGCGGGGGACTCACCGCGAACACCGGGGAGCTGTTTTTT
j_call: TRBJ2-1; clone_size: NA; cdr3_length: 15; d_call: TRBD2; v_call: TRBV10-3; cdr3_aa: CAVSARGSSYNEQFF; cdr3_nt: TGTGCCGTCTCTGCGCGGGGGAGCTCCTACAATGAGCAGTTCTTC
j_call: TRBJ2-3; clone_size: NA; cdr3_length: 12; d_call: NA; v_call: TRBV19; cdr3_aa: CASSTSGDTQYF; cdr3_nt: TGTGCCAGTAGTACCTCCGGGGATACGCAGTATTTT
j_call: TRBJ1-1; clone_size: few; cdr3_length: 13; d_call: NA; v_call: TRBV5-1; cdr3_aa: CASGAGTNTEAFF; cdr3_nt: TGCGCCTCAGGGGCAGGGACGAACACTGAAGCTTTCTTT
j_call: TRBJ1-4; clone_size: NA; cdr3_length: 13; d_call: NA; v_call: TRBV7-8; cdr3_aa: CASSSGPEEKLFF; cdr3_nt: TGTGCCAGCAGCTCCGGCCCCGAAGAAAAACTGTTTTTT
j_call: TRBJ1-3; clone_size: NA; cdr3_length: 14; d_call: NA; v_call: TRBV30; cdr3_aa: CAWSGGTLGNTIYF; cdr3_nt: TGTGCCTGGAGTGGAGGGACTTTAGGAAACACCATATATTTT
j_call: TRBJ1-1; clone_size: NA; cdr3_length: 14; d_call: NA; v_call: TRBV7-2; cdr3_aa: CASSVLQGNTEAFF; cdr3_nt: TGTGCCAGCAGCGTCCTACAGGGGAACACTGAAGCTTTCTTT
j_call: TRBJ2-7; clone_size: NA; cdr3_length: 15; d_call: TRBD1; v_call: TRBV6-5; cdr3_aa: CASSRSGTENYEQYF; cdr3_nt: TGTGCCAGCAGCCGATCAGGGACAGAAAACTACGAGCAGTACTTC
j_call: TRBJ1-2; clone_size: NA; cdr3_length: 15; d_call: TRBD1; v_call: TRBV30; cdr3_aa: CAWRKQGAIVYGYTF; cdr3_nt: TGTGCCTGGAGAAAACAGGGGGCGATCGTTTATGGCTACACCTTC
j_call: TRBJ1-1; clone_size: once; cdr3_length: 13; d_call: NA; v_call: TRBV6-6; cdr3_aa: CASGRQVNTEAFF; cdr3_nt: TGTGCCAGCGGAAGACAGGTGAACACTGAAGCTTTCTTT
j_call: TRBJ2-5; clone_size: NA; cdr3_length: 12; d_call: NA; v_call: TRBV5-1; cdr3_aa: CASSTGQETQYF; cdr3_nt: TGCGCCAGCAGCACGGGGCAAGAGACCCAGTACTTC
j_call: TRBJ2-1; clone_size: NA; cdr3_length: 11; d_call: NA; v_call: TRBV20-1; cdr3_aa: CSASDYNEQFF; cdr3_nt: TGCAGTGCTAGCGACTACAATGAGCAGTTCTTC
j_call: TRBJ2-1; clone_size: once; cdr3_length: 15; d_call: TRBD1; v_call: TRBV27; cdr3_aa: CASSPGTGSYNEQFF; cdr3_nt: TGTGCCAGCAGTCCCGGGACAGGGTCCTACAATGAGCAGTTCTTC
j_call: TRBJ2-5; clone_size: NA; cdr3_length: 14; d_call: TRBD2; v_call: TRBV5-4; cdr3_aa: CASSRGLDLETQYF; cdr3_nt: TGTGCCAGCAGCCGAGGACTAGATCTAGAGACCCAGTACTTC
j_call: TRBJ1-5; clone_size: NA; cdr3_length: 15; d_call: NA; v_call: TRBV7-2; cdr3_aa: CASSVSQSFYQPQHF; cdr3_nt: TGTGCCAGCAGCGTTTCACAGAGCTTCTATCAGCCCCAGCATTTT
j_call: TRBJ2-7; clone_size: NA; cdr3_length: 18; d_call: NA; v_call: TRBV28; cdr3_aa: CASKTLQNRGFPSYEQYF; cdr3_nt: TGTGCCAGCAAAACCTTGCAAAACCGGGGCTTCCCCTCCTACGAGCAGTACTTC
j_call: TRBJ2-1; clone_size: NA; cdr3_length: 15; d_call: NA; v_call: TRBV7-9; cdr3_aa: CASSLKGPKGNEQFF; cdr3_nt: TGTGCCAGCAGCTTAAAGGGGCCCAAAGGTAATGAGCAGTTCTTC
j_call: TRBJ2-7; clone_size: NA; cdr3_length: 13; d_call: TRBD1; v_call: TRBV2; cdr3_aa: CASSGQGFNEQYF; cdr3_nt: TGTGCCAGCAGCGGACAGGGTTTCAACGAGCAGTACTTC
j_call: TRBJ2-2; clone_size: NA; cdr3_length: 13; d_call: NA; v_call: TRBV19; cdr3_aa: CATLGGLTGELFF; cdr3_nt: TGTGCCACCCTCGGGGGACTTACCGGGGAGCTGTTTTTT
j_call: TRBJ2-2; clone_size: NA; cdr3_length: 15; d_call: NA; v_call: TRBV5-1; cdr3_aa: CATSRGGLNTGELFF; cdr3_nt: TGCGCCACCTCACGAGGGGGGCTGAACACCGGGGAGCTGTTTTTT
j_call: TRBJ1-1; clone_size: NA; cdr3_length: 17; d_call: TRBD1; v_call: TRBV10-2; cdr3_aa: CASSDLIKTGMNTEAFF; cdr3_nt: TGCGCCAGCAGTGACCTAATCAAGACAGGGATGAACACTGAAGCTTTCTTT
j_call: TRBJ2-7; clone_size: NA; cdr3_length: 11; d_call: NA; v_call: TRBV2; cdr3_aa: CASRYAYEQYF; cdr3_nt: TGTGCCAGCCGATACGCCTACGAGCAGTACTTC
j_call: TRBJ2-7; clone_size: NA; cdr3_length: 16; d_call: TRBD1; v_call: TRBV15; cdr3_aa: CATSIRDRSLSYEQYF; cdr3_nt: TGTGCCACCAGCATACGGGACAGGTCACTCTCCTACGAGCAGTACTTC
j_call: TRBJ2-4; clone_size: NA; cdr3_length: 13; d_call: NA; v_call: TRBV18; cdr3_aa: CASSLQGKNIQYF; cdr3_nt: TGTGCCAGCTCACTACAGGGCAAAAACATTCAGTACTTC
j_call: TRBJ1-3; clone_size: NA; cdr3_length: 13; d_call: NA; v_call: TRBV28; cdr3_aa: CASVRESGNTIYF; cdr3_nt: TGTGCCAGCGTGAGGGAATCTGGAAACACCATATATTTT
j_call: TRBJ2-7; clone_size: NA; cdr3_length: 15; d_call: TRBD2; v_call: TRBV7-8; cdr3_aa: CASSTTSGRADEQYF; cdr3_nt: TGTGCCAGCAGCACCACTAGCGGGAGGGCCGACGAGCAGTACTTC
j_call: TRBJ2-7; clone_size: once; cdr3_length: 14; d_call: NA; v_call: TRBV27; cdr3_aa: CASSLGGPFYEQYF; cdr3_nt: TGTGCCAGCAGTTTAGGTGGGCCGTTTTACGAGCAGTACTTC
j_call: TRBJ2-7; clone_size: once; cdr3_length: 14; d_call: NA; v_call: TRBV5-8; cdr3_aa: CASSTGTAGYEQYF; cdr3_nt: TGTGCCAGCAGCACGGGAACAGCGGGCTACGAGCAGTACTTC